The source of this T cell receptor (beta chain) is a study of shared clonotypes between healthy human individuals. On the study more broadly: Donors consisted of a couple of women and three men between 18 and 49. The study used three CD4 naive, three CD4 memory, two CD8 naive and one CD8 memory plate per donor.

Clones were read by immunoSEQ multiplex PCR, and TCRdb kept only the in-frame ones, dropping some. The table records 550,000 to 850,000 clones, approximately 79% of them present only once. Germline CDR1 and CDR2: SGHNT and YYREEE (reference sequence). The V segment lost 4 bases and the J segment 5 bases; nucleotides outside the gene matches: 9. The CDR3 length is 15 residues. The source of this sequence is a woman aged 25-40 years in good health. Sequenced sample: memory CD4+ T cells sorted from blood. Subset meaning: CD45RA-negative fraction. The rearrangement joins TRBV5-4 to TRBJ2-7; 10 bases fit TRBD1. CDR3 residues: CASSQQTGGSNEQYF. CDR3 bases: TGTGCCAGCAGCCAACAGACAGGGGGCAGTAACGAGCAGTACTTC.